This T cell receptor beta chain was sequenced during a study of vaccination effects on CD4 cells after COVID-19. As for the study in general: Antigen-specific CD4+ T cells were expanded (with viral peptide pools) by the ViraFEST assay ahead of sequencing. They grew under 2.5 million PBMC in each well, adding around 10 IU/ml IL-2 and 8.5 to 10 ug/ml peptides. General study results and limits: Following vaccination, convalescents' spike-reactive clones were mostly new ones induced by the vaccine.

TCRdb's table, derived via immunoSEQ multiplex PCR, lists solely in-frame clones and lacks some. The sample has about 45,000 clones; approximately 81% are singletons. Worth noting for this clone: The antigen remains undetermined.

After roughly 11 days in culture, the CD4+ T cells were isolated. At days 3 and 7, half of the medium was exchanged for IL-2 medium. This CDR3 comprises 16 residues. Germline assignment: CDR1 LNHDA and CDR2 SQIVND (reference sequence). Between the trimmed V and J ends, which lost 1 base and 4 bases, there was a span of 13 bases. This chain joins TRBV19 and TRBJ1-4; D gene ambiguous. Sequencing was performed on CD4+ T cells from PBMCs cultured without peptide, taken before COVID-19 vaccination. The receptor was derived from a human donor who had a prior SARS-CoV-2 infection. CDR3 coding DNA: TGTGCCAGTAGTATAGTTCGTTTTTCGGGTAATGAAAAACTGTTTTTT. Translating it yields CASSIVRFSGNEKLFF. Full variable domain (missing parts from reference TRBV19 and TRBJ1-4): DGGITQSPKYLFRKEGQNVTLSCEQNLNHDAMYWYRQDPGQGLRLIYYSQIVNDFQKGDIAEGYSVSREKKESFPLTVTSAQKNPTAFYLCASSIVRFSGNEKLFFGSGTQLSVL.